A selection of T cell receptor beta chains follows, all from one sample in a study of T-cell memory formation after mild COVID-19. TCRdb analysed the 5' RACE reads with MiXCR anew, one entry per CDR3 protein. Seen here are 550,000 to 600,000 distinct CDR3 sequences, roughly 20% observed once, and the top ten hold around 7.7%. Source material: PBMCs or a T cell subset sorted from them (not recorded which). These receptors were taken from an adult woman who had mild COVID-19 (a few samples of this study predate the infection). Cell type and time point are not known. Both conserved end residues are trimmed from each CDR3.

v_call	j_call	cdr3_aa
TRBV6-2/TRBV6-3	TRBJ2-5	ASSYGGTANVRETQY
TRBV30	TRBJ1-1	ACDRAGTEAF
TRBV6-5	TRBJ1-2	ASSFRVEANYGYT
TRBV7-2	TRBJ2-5	AEQSGGEQETQY
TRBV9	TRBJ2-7	ASSVAPGQRSYEQY
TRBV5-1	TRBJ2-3	ASSPRITDTQY
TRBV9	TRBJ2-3	ASSVRQGVGTDTQY
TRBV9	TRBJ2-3	ASSVNVGNTDTQY
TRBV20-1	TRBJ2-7	SATQDRGRYEQY
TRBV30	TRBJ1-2	AWSVLDSLYGYT
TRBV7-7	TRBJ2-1	ASSSGGMQGANEQF
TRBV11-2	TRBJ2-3	ASSQGTAGGTDTQY
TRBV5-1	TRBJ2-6	ASSPWDNGANVLT
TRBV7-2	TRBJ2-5	ASSSRTSGRAETQY
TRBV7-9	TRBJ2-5	ASSSTPSTGGSETQY
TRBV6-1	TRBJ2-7	ASRERTVGEQY
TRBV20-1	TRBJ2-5	SARDGAKSYQETQY
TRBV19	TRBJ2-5	ATSGLGEVQETQY
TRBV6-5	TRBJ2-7	ASSPTGSGAYEQY
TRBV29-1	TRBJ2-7	SVARDSNEQY
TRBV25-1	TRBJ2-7	ASSPGTSNSYEQY
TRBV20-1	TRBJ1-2	SASRAGGYT
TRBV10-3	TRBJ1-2	ALRRDTENYGYT
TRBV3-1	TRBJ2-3	ASSQDRGLAGVTDTQY
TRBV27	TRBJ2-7	ASSTLAGTYEQY
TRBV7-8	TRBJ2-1	ASRTGLVSYNEQF
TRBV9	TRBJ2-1	ASSVGFGSEQF
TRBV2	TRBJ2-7	ASSEGGVLEQY
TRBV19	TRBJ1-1	ASSIGQVQDTEAF